The 22 T cell receptor beta chains given below trace back to one sample, sequenced in a study of T-cell memory formation after mild COVID-19 (dated by TCRdb to the early 2020s). Library construction relied on 5' RACE. TCRdb shows the sequencer as Illumina NovaSeq 6000. TCRdb itself trimmed the public reads at Q25 with fastp, ran MiXCR and retained productive beta chains. Every CDR3 protein is listed once, alongside the most common genes and DNA of its rows. This sample holds roughly 300,000 distinct CDR3 sequences; around 8% were observed only once. The ten largest clones add up to roughly 23% of the sample. The sample consisted of PBMCs or a T cell subset sorted from them (not recorded which). Receptors originate from a young man who had mild COVID-19 (a few samples of this study predate the infection). The sample titles of this study are shuffled in the database, so cell type and time point are left out; the donor was told from shared clones.

The table lists this clonotype with a few counts. V is TRBV5-5 and J is TRBJ2-2, with D possibly matching TRBD1 (6 bases). This CDR3 spans 16 amino acids. Germline lookup yields CDR1 SGHKS and CDR2 YYEKEE (reference sequence). Trimming took off 3 bases at V and 1 base at J, with 13 bases between the two ends. The CDR3 DNA reads TGTGCCAGCAGCTCACCCGGGACACGGAACACCGGGGAGCTGTTTTTT. It codes for CASSSPGTRNTGELFF.

This clonotype was seen more than once but under ten times. The J gene is TRBJ1-1, the V gene TRBV6-5; D is ambiguous. With 6 bases removed from V and 1 base from J, the gap between germline ends came to 12 bases. CDR1 and CDR2 from the germline V gene are MNHEY and SVGAGI. This CDR3 spans 14 amino acids. The CDR3 protein is CASRRHLRNTEAFF. DNA for the CDR3: TGTGCCAGCAGGAGACACCTTCGGAACACTGAAGCTTTCTTT.

This clonotype was detected a few times. The chain joins TRBV5-8 to TRBJ2-4; D tentatively reads TRBD1 or TRBD2 (5 bases each). Germline lookup yields CDR1 SGHTS and CDR2 YDEGEE. V was clipped by 0 bases and J by 6 bases, with 10 bases between them. The CDR3 has 14 residues. CDR3 sequence: CASSLVRGANIQYF. In DNA form, the CDR3 reads TGTGCCAGCAGCTTGGTTAGGGGAGCAAACATTCAGTACTTC.

This sequence joins TRBV6-2 or TRBV6-3 and TRBJ2-7; 12 nucleotides line up with TRBD2. CDR3 length: 16 amino acids. Looked up from germline, CDR1 is MNHEY and CDR2 is SVGEGT. V was pared by 5 bases and J by 3 bases, with 8 bases of the junction left unmatched. CDR3 sequence (DNA): TGTGCCAGCAGTGTACTCGGGACTAGCGGGCGCTACGAGCAGTACGTC. Its protein product is CASSVLGTSGRYEQYV.

This clonotype has only a few counts. The DNA of the CDR3 is TGTGCCAGCACCCTGGGACCCTACAATGAGCAGTTCTTC. Translated, it gives CASTLGPYNEQFF. The J gene is TRBJ2-1, the V gene TRBV6-2 or TRBV6-3, with D perhaps matching TRBD1 or TRBD2 (5 bases each). V was clipped by 7 bases and J by 2 bases, with 9 bases between them. Germline V gene data show CDR1 as MNHEY and CDR2 as SVGEGT. The CDR3 loop spans 13 amino acids.

This clonotype turned up a few times. The CDR3 bases are TGTGCCAGCAGTCCGCCCAGGGGGGGAAATAGCAATCAGCCCCAGCATTTT. The encoded protein is CASSPPRGGNSNQPQHF. The rearrangement links TRBV27 to TRBJ1-5; 7 nucleotides align to TRBD1. The germline gives CDR1 MNHEY, CDR2 SMNVEV (reference sequence). The J segment lost 0 bases and the V segment lost 5 bases, leaving 10 bases of the junction unmatched. This CDR3 has 17 amino acids.

The table lists this clonotype with a few counts. The chain uses TRBV9 and TRBJ1-2, with D perhaps matching TRBD1 (6 bases). This CDR3 has 14 amino acids. Germline loops: CDR1 SGDLS, CDR2 YYNGEE. V lost 3 bases to trimming and J lost 5 bases, with 14 bases between them. CDR3 sequence: CASSARQETYGYTF. The CDR3 DNA reads as TGTGCCAGCAGCGCGCGACAGGAGACGTATGGCTACACCTTC.

This clonotype was seen repeatedly, ten times or more. The V gene is TRBV20-1, the J gene TRBJ2-5; tentatively, D is TRBD1 (6 bases). V was trimmed by 0 bases and J by 5 bases, leaving 13 bases between them. The CDR3 covers 14 residues. Per the germline V gene, CDR1 is DFQATT and CDR2 is SNEGSKA (reference sequence). In DNA, the CDR3 is TGCAGTGCTAGAGAGGGGGCGAGGGCGGAGACCCAGTACTTC. Amino acid sequence: CSAREGARAETQYF.

This clonotype was observed a few times. This chain links TRBV9 with TRBJ1-1; the D gene is possibly TRBD1 (6 bases). The CDR3 has 17 residues. Trimming took off 1 base at V and 5 bases at J, with 21 bases between the two ends. CDR1 and CDR2 (germline): SGDLS, YYNGEE. The CDR3 region is CASSVTPTTGTRTEAFF. The CDR3 coding sequence is TGTGCCAGCAGCGTAACCCCTACTACAGGGACGAGGACTGAAGCTTTCTTT.

The rearrangement links TRBV7-2 to TRBJ2-1; TRBD1 matches at 12 bases. The CDR3 spans 15 residues. Germline CDR1 and CDR2: SGHTA and FQGNSA. The junction had 7 bases not matched to a gene; V was cut back by 5 bases and J by 8 bases. CDR3 nucleotides: TGTGCCAGCAGCCCGCCCGGGACAGGGGGCGATGAGCAGTTCTTC. It specifies CASSPPGTGGDEQFF.

This chain links TRBV24-1 with TRBJ2-1; tentative D call: TRBD2 (5 bases). The CDR3 loop spans 15 amino acids. Germline-derived CDR1 and CDR2 are KGHDR and SFDVKD. With 8 bases removed from V and 3 bases from J, the gap between germline ends came to 16 bases. The CDR3 sequence is CATTLGVSFYNEQFF. The CDR3 DNA is TGTGCCACCACCTTGGGAGTTTCCTTCTACAATGAGCAGTTCTTC.

Concerning this clonotype itself: Likely a read error: the CDR3 ends without its conserved phenylalanine or tryptophan. V usage is TRBV7-2 and J usage is TRBJ1-2; TRBD1 is a possible D gene (6 bases). Germline values: CDR1 SGHTA, CDR2 FQGNSA. V lost 2 bases and J 4 bases, leaving 8 bases between the germline ends. This CDR3 has 13 amino acids. The chain's CDR3 is CASSLRGIYGYTL. In DNA, the CDR3 is TGTGCCAGCAGCTTAAGGGGGATCTATGGCTACACCTTA.

This clonotype has just a few counts. This chain uses TRBV7-9 with TRBJ1-5; possibly TRBD1 for D (5 bases). The ends were cut back, 3 bases at V and 2 bases at J, with 11 bases in the middle. Germline CDR1 SEHNR, CDR2 FQNEAQ (reference sequence). CDR3 size: 15 residues. The CDR3 DNA reads as TGTGCCAGCAGCTTGGGGGGAGAAGGCAATCAGCCCCAGCATTTT. It codes for CASSLGGEGNQPQHF.

This clonotype has at least ten counts. The chain has TRBV5-1 and TRBJ2-7; 7 bases are shared with TRBD2. The V and J ends lost 4 bases and 5 bases, in that order; junction bases with no gene match: 18. Germline values: CDR1 SGHRS, CDR2 YFSETQ. The CDR3 sequence is 17 residues long. The CDR3 sequence: CASSAGDKGGGSDEQYF. In DNA form, the CDR3 reads TGCGCCAGCAGCGCGGGGGATAAAGGCGGGGGTTCGGACGAGCAGTACTTC. The full variable domain, rest sourced from reference TRBV5-1 and TRBJ2-7, is KAGVTQTPRYLIKTRGQQVTLSCSPISGHRSVSWYQQTPGQGLQFLFEYFSETQRNKGNFPGRFSGRQFSNSRSEMNVSTLELGDSALYLCASSAGDKGGGSDEQYFGPGTRLTVT.

This clonotype showed up many times. The chain recombines TRBV18 with TRBJ1-1; D call uncertain. The ends were cut back, 3 bases at V and 4 bases at J, with 9 bases in the middle. CDR3 length: 13 residues. The germline CDR1 and CDR2 sequences are KGHSH and LQKENI. The CDR3 region is CASSPRLGTEAFF. CDR3 DNA: TGTGCCAGCTCACCCCGGTTGGGCACTGAAGCTTTCTTT.

The table lists this clonotype with many counts. V is TRBV6-6 and J is TRBJ2-1; D call uncertain. V lost 0 bases and J lost 12, with 6 bases in between. Germline values: CDR1 MNHNY, CDR2 SVGAGI (reference sequence). This CDR3 contains 11 residues. CDR3 DNA sequence: TGTGCCAGCAGTTACTCGATCGGGCAGTTCTTC. This gives the protein CASSYSIGQFF.

This clonotype showed up many times. The V call is TRBV5-1, the J call TRBJ2-1, with 10 bases aligning to TRBD2. CDR3 size: 17 residues. The ends lost 0 bases at V and 8 bases at J; junction bases unmatched: 11. Looked up from germline, CDR1 is SGHRS and CDR2 is YFSETQ. The CDR3 DNA reads as TGCGCCAGCAGCTTGGCCAGGACTAGCGGAATCTTCCATGAGCAGTTCTTC. Its translation is CASSLARTSGIFHEQFF.

This clonotype was seen many times. The genes are TRBV5-1 and TRBJ2-3, with 12 nucleotides matching TRBD2. This CDR3 has 19 amino acids. Germline CDR1 is SGHRS and CDR2 is YFSETQ. V shed 0 bases, J shed 4 bases, and the junction held 12 bases outside the gene matches. CDR3 nucleotide sequence: TGCGCCAGCAGCTTGGCTCTAGCGGGGGGGCGAAGTCCCCCAGATACGCAGTATTTT. This codes for CASSLALAGGRSPPDTQYF.

In this sample, this clonotype turned up many times. The chain couples TRBV7-2 to TRBJ2-2; possible D gene TRBD1, 5 bases. Germline V gene data show CDR1 as SGHTA and CDR2 as FQGNSA. V was shortened by 5 bases and J by 3 bases, with 13 bases between the two germline ends. The CDR3 spans 15 residues. CDR3 nucleotide sequence: TGTGCCAGCAGCCCGGCGGACACCCACACCGGGGAGCTGTTTTTT. This gives the protein CASSPADTHTGELFF.

The chain joins TRBV7-3 to TRBJ2-3; D remains unclear. This CDR3 has 14 residues. Per the germline V gene, CDR1 is SGHTA and CDR2 is FQGTGA. V was clipped by 2 bases and J by 6 bases, with 12 bases between them. CDR3 amino acids: CASSLGFGSDTQYF. In DNA, the CDR3 is TGTGCCAGCAGCTTAGGGTTTGGTTCCGATACGCAGTATTTT.

This clonotype was seen more than once but under ten times. This chain joins TRBV5-1 and TRBJ1-2; D remains unclear. The length of the CDR3 is 15 residues. Trimming took 0 bases from V and 0 from J, leaving 9 bases between them. Germline loops: CDR1 SGHRS, CDR2 YFSETQ. This CDR3 reads CASSLDRTTNYGYTF. CDR3 DNA sequence: TGCGCCAGCAGCTTGGACAGAACGACTAACTATGGCTACACCTTC.

This clonotype was counted between two and nine times. CDR3 nucleotides: TGTGCCACCAGTGATCCTAATCAGCCCCAGCATTTT. Translating gives CATSDPNQPQHF. The chain has TRBV24-1 and TRBJ1-5, with D unresolved. Deletions cut 3 bases from V and 4 bases from J, with 3 bases between. Germline CDR1 reads KGHDR; CDR2 reads SFDVKD. The CDR3 contains 12 residues.